The rows below give T cell receptor beta chains drawn from one sample of a study of cytomegalovirus exposure and HLA in healthy donors. Repertoires were generated with immunoSEQ multiplex PCR, while TCRdb's copy carries only in-frame clones and drops some. The sample records approximately 76,000 clones, 60% to 75% being singletons. Source material: PBMCs. These receptors were taken from a woman between 40 and 55 years old in good health and CMV-seropositive. The CDR3 runs from the conserved cysteine through the conserved F or W. The order of the fields is J gene, V gene, clone size, D gene, CDR3 protein, CDR3 DNA. The D gene is left open where the match is weak. Not all rows give a size; the values are once, few, many and, for expanded clones, a class.

>TRBJ2-5|TRBV7-2|few|TRBD2
CASSLNSGGLQETQYF
TGTGCCAGCAGCTTAAACAGCGGGGGGCTCCAAGAGACCCAGTACTTC
>TRBJ2-7|TRBV7-8|NA|TRBD2
CASSRRLADAYEQYF
TGTGCCAGCAGTCGACGACTAGCGGATGCCTACGAGCAGTACTTC
>TRBJ2-5|TRBV9|NA|NA
CASSVGGGAYGETQYF
TGTGCCAGCAGCGTAGGAGGGGGGGCGTACGGAGAGACCCAGTACTTC
>TRBJ1-5|TRBV5-1|NA|NA
CASSLQGQQPQHF
TGCGCCAGCAGCTTGCAGGGCCAGCAGCCCCAGCATTTT
>TRBJ2-5|TRBV7-6|NA|TRBD2
CASSPRGLAGQETQYF
TGTGCCAGCTCCCCCAGGGGACTAGCGGGTCAAGAGACCCAGTACTTC
>TRBJ2-1|TRBV18|NA|NA
CASSPPFRGELNEQFF
TGTGCCAGCTCACCTCCCTTTCGCGGGGAGTTGAATGAGCAGTTCTTC
>TRBJ2-1|TRBV7-2|NA|NA
CASSPLGVSYNEQFF
TGTGCCAGCAGCCCGCTCGGGGTCTCCTACAATGAGCAGTTCTTC
>TRBJ2-5|TRBV5-4|NA|TRBD2
CASGQLTSGRGETQYF
TGTGCCAGCGGGCAGTTGACTAGCGGGAGAGGGGAGACCCAGTACTTC
>TRBJ1-2|TRBV29-1|NA|NA
CSVKTPRSTYGYTF
TGCAGCGTTAAAACCCCCAGATCAACCTATGGCTACACCTTC
>TRBJ2-4|TRBV4-2|once|TRBD2
CASSQDVLAGWVLAKNIQYF
TGTGCCAGCAGCCAAGATGTTCTAGCGGGATGGGTGCTAGCCAAAAACATTCAGTACTTC
>TRBJ1-1|TRBV7-8|NA|TRBD1
CASRLEGAQGVNTEAFF
TGTGCCAGCAGATTAGAGGGGGCGCAGGGGGTGAACACTGAAGCTTTCTTT
>TRBJ2-2|TRBV7-9|NA|TRBD2
CASSSAGTSYTGELFF
TGTGCCAGCAGCTCAGCCGGGACTAGCTACACCGGGGAGCTGTTTTTT
>TRBJ2-6|TRBV4-3|NA|NA
CASSQDLLSGANVLTF
TGCGCCAGCAGCCAAGATCTCCTCTCTGGGGCCAACGTCCTGACTTTC
>TRBJ2-7|TRBV6-6|once|NA
CASSYSSGSHEQYF
TGTGCCAGCAGTTACTCTTCTGGGAGCCACGAGCAGTACTTC
>TRBJ2-3|TRBV28|NA|TRBD2
CASSSIWTSGHTDTQYF
TGTGCCAGCAGTTCAATATGGACTAGCGGGCACACAGATACGCAGTATTTT
>TRBJ1-4|TRBV25-1|NA|NA
CASSAYGTNEKLFF
TGTGCCAGCAGTGCGTACGGAACTAATGAAAAACTGTTTTTT
>TRBJ1-2|TRBV4-1|NA|TRBD1
CASSQEGQGNYGYTF
TGCGCCAGCAGCCAAGAGGGACAGGGCAACTATGGCTACACCTTC
>TRBJ1-4|TRBV5-1|NA|NA
CASSAQGEKLFF
TGCGCCAGCAGCGCACAGGGTGAAAAACTGTTTTTT
>TRBJ1-5|TRBV6-1|NA|NA
CASSEALGGTRNQPQHF
TGTGCCAGCAGTGAAGCGCTGGGGGGGACGCGCAATCAGCCCCAGCATTTT
>TRBJ2-2|TRBV9|NA|TRBD2
CASSAQAGAGGVGELFF
TGTGCCAGCAGCGCCCAGGCGGGGGCGGGAGGGGTCGGGGAGCTGTTTTTT
>TRBJ2-3|TRBV5-6|NA|NA
CASSLVGARTDTQYF
TGTGCCAGCAGCTTGGTGGGGGCACGCACAGATACGCAGTATTTT
>TRBJ1-2|TRBV7-2|NA|NA
CASSHGDGYTF
TGTGCCAGCAGCCACGGAGATGGCTACACCTTC
>TRBJ2-7|TRBV13|few|TRBD1
CASSSDELGTVYEQYF
TGTGCCAGCAGCTCCGACGAACTAGGGACAGTCTACGAGCAGTACTTC
>TRBJ2-7|TRBV7-2|NA|TRBD2
CASSFIPGLAESSYEQYF
TGTGCCAGCAGCTTTATTCCGGGACTAGCGGAGAGCTCCTACGAGCAGTACTTC
>TRBJ1-5|TRBV28|NA|TRBD1
CASRRTGENQPQHF
TGTGCCAGCAGAAGGACAGGGGAGAATCAGCCCCAGCATTTT
>TRBJ1-1|TRBV5-6|NA|TRBD1
CASSYRGNTEAFF
TGTGCCAGCAGTTACAGGGGGAACACTGAAGCTTTCTTT
>TRBJ2-1|TRBV27|NA|NA
CASLSRGVLNEQFF
TGTGCCTCCCTGAGCAGGGGGGTCTTGAATGAGCAGTTCTTC
>TRBJ1-1|TRBV7-2|NA|NA
CASSGQWGLNTEAFF
TGTGCCAGCAGCGGACAATGGGGACTTAACACTGAAGCTTTCTTT
>TRBJ1-1|TRBV6-1|NA|TRBD1
CASSEVRTGGLWTEAFF
TGTGCCAGCAGTGAAGTGAGGACAGGGGGCCTATGGACTGAAGCTTTCTTT